Listed here are 24 T cell receptor beta chains from one sample, sequenced in a study of T cell changes during pregnancy in multiple sclerosis. Sequencing was performed with immunoSEQ multiplex PCR; in TCRdb, only in-frame clones are kept and a portion is missing. The sample shows about 54,000 clones, approximately 91% of them seen only once. The sequencing here drew on peripheral blood, taken after pregnancy. These receptors were collected from a female donor in good health, enrolled as a control in a pregnancy study.

V and J are TRBV7-2 and TRBJ2-2; 7 bases map to TRBD2. CDR1 is SGHTA, CDR2 FQGNSA, per germline. Germline trimming cut 3 bases from V and 2 bases from J; bases unmatched to any gene: 6. The CDR3 loop spans 16 amino acids. Here the CDR3 reads CASSFNGRRNTGELFF. Written as DNA, the CDR3 is TGTGCCAGCAGCTTTAACGGGAGGCGTAACACCGGGGAGCTGTTTTTT.

The chain combines TRBV5-4 with TRBJ2-1; a possible D gene is TRBD1 (5 bases). With 3 bases removed from V and 5 bases from J, the gap between germline ends came to 9 bases. The germline V gene has CDR1 SGHNT and CDR2 YYREEE (reference sequence). The CDR3 consists of 13 residues. CDR3 coding DNA: TGTGCCAGCAGCTCGGACACGCACAATGAGCAGTTCTTC. Protein: CASSSDTHNEQFF.

The rearrangement links TRBV25-1 to TRBJ1-4; no clear D gene. Germline-derived CDR1 and CDR2 are MGHDK and SYGVNS. The CDR3 totals 15 residues. Trimming removed 7 bases from V and 0 bases from J, with 12 bases in between. The CDR3 spells CASKWADATNEKLFF. The CDR3 DNA sequence: TGTGCCAGCAAATGGGCAGATGCAACTAATGAAAAACTGTTTTTT.

In its sample, this clone was seen once. The genes are TRBV7-2 and TRBJ2-7; 13 nucleotides match TRBD2. This CDR3 has 15 residues. From germline, CDR1 is SGHTA and CDR2 FQGNSA. V was pared by 0 bases and J by 8 bases, with 4 bases of the junction left unmatched. CDR3 DNA: TGTGCCAGCAGCTTAGCACTAGCGGGAGGGCCAAAGCAGTACTTC. Amino acids: CASSLALAGGPKQYF.

This clone was counted once. The V gene is TRBV6-1, the J gene TRBJ2-7; D is unclear. The CDR3 sequence is 14 residues long. Trimming removed 2 bases at V and 0 bases at J, with 8 bases between. Germline CDR1 reads MNHNS; CDR2 reads SASEGT. The CDR3 loop is CASSENADSYEQYF. CDR3 nucleotide sequence: TGTGCCAGCAGTGAAAATGCAGACTCCTACGAGCAGTACTTC.

The chain uses TRBV7-2 and TRBJ2-1; TRBD2 aligns across 9 bases. CDR3 length: 16 residues. After removal of 5 bases from V and 4 bases from J, the junction contained 9 bases not matched to a gene. Germline CDR1 SGHTA, CDR2 FQGNSA. The CDR3 sequence: CASSKAPSGAYNEQFF. CDR3 sequence (DNA): TGTGCCAGCAGCAAGGCCCCTAGCGGGGCATACAATGAGCAGTTCTTC.

This clone has just a few counts. This rearrangement joins TRBV10-3 to TRBJ1-1; TRBD1 is a possible D gene (6 bases). CDR3 size: 13 residues. Trimming took off 9 bases at V and 1 base at J, with 12 bases between the two ends. Germline lookup yields CDR1 ENHRY and CDR2 SYGVKD. The CDR3 is CAMGKDRNTEAFF. For the CDR3, the DNA is TGTGCCATGGGAAAGGACAGGAACACTGAAGCTTTCTTT.

This sequence joins TRBV5-1 and TRBJ1-3, with a tentative D call TRBD1 (5 bases). V was shortened by 2 bases and J by 1 base, with 7 bases between the two germline ends. Looked up from germline, CDR1 is SGHRS and CDR2 is YFSETQ. The CDR3 consists of 14 residues. This CDR3 reads CASSFAGSGNTIYF. The CDR3, as DNA: TGCGCCAGCAGCTTCGCAGGGTCTGGAAACACCATATATTTT.

V is TRBV5-1 and J is TRBJ1-1, with D perhaps TRBD1 (5 bases). This CDR3 is 15 amino acids long. V was shortened by 5 bases and J by 1 base, with 15 bases between the two germline ends. The V gene's germline CDR1 is SGHRS and CDR2 YFSETQ. For the CDR3, the DNA is TGCGCCAGCAGGGACCGGTGGAGGGGGAACACTGAAGCTTTCTTT. Its protein is CASRDRWRGNTEAFF.

The J gene is TRBJ2-7, the V gene TRBV18; 7 bases are a match to TRBD1. Unmatched junction bases numbered 12, after V lost 2 bases and J lost 5 bases. This CDR3 is built from 16 residues. Per germline, CDR1 KGHSH and CDR2 LQKENI. CDR3 nucleotide sequence: TGTGCCAGCTCACCAGCTGGGACAGCCGGGACGAACGAGCAGTACTTC. Its protein product is CASSPAGTAGTNEQYF.

This clone was recorded only once. V is TRBV28 and J is TRBJ1-5; D not resolved. Between the trimmed V and J ends, which lost 4 bases and 7 bases, there was a span of 11 bases. The CDR3 totals 13 residues. Germline-derived CDR1 and CDR2 are MDHEN and SYDVKM. CDR3 loop: CASSYPNTQPQHF. CDR3 sequence (DNA): TGTGCCAGCAGTTACCCTAATACCCAGCCCCAGCATTTT. The full variable domain, its missing parts supplied by reference TRBV28 and TRBJ1-5, is DVKVTQSSRYLVKRTGEKVFLECVQDMDHENMFWYRQDPGLGLRLIYFSYDVKMKEKGDIPEGYSVSREKKERFSLILESASTNQTSMYLCASSYPNTQPQHFGDGTRLSIL.

The chain links TRBV6-5 to TRBJ1-4; no clear D gene. V gave up 2 bases and J gave up 5 bases, with 12 bases separating them. The CDR3 spans 15 residues. Germline-derived CDR1 and CDR2 are MNHEY and SVGAGI. This CDR3 reads CASSYGGFTNEKLFF. CDR3 DNA: TGTGCCAGCAGTTACGGCGGGTTTACGAATGAAAAACTGTTTTTT.

J is TRBJ2-3 and V is TRBV7-6, with no clear D. V was cut by 2 bases and J by 2 bases, with 8 bases left in between. The CDR3 contains 14 residues. Germline lookup yields CDR1 SGHVS and CDR2 FNYEAQ. CDR3: CASSLSDTTDTQYF. The CDR3 DNA is TGTGCCAGCAGCTTATCAGATACCACAGATACGCAGTATTTT.

The chain couples TRBV4-1 to TRBJ2-1; the match to TRBD2 covers 9 bases. The V gene's germline CDR1 is MGHRA and CDR2 YSYEKL. The ends lost 1 base at V and 10 bases at J; junction bases unmatched: 11. This CDR3 is built from 16 residues. DNA of the CDR3: TGCGCCAGCAGCCAAGGGACTAGCGACGCCAACGGGGAGCAGTTCTTC. Residues: CASSQGTSDANGEQFF.

This clone was detected only once. This chain's CDR3 is CASSEKGGRAGNEQFF. CDR3 in DNA: TGCGCCAGCAGTGAGAAGGGCGGGAGGGCGGGGAATGAGCAGTTCTTC. The chain recombines TRBV10-2 with TRBJ2-1; 9 bases fit TRBD2. This CDR3 is built from 16 residues. After removal of 2 bases from V and 7 bases from J, the junction contained 9 bases not matched to a gene. Germline assignment: CDR1 WSHSY and CDR2 SAAADI.

This sequence joins TRBV5-1 and TRBJ2-3, with 7 nucleotides matching TRBD2. Germline trimming cut 6 bases from V and 0 bases from J; bases unmatched to any gene: 13. The CDR3 contains 17 residues. CDR1 is SGHRS and CDR2 is YFSETQ in the germline V gene. CDR3 DNA: TGCGCCAGCACCTTTGAGGGGCGGGGGATTAGCACAGATACGCAGTATTTT. Translated: CASTFEGRGISTDTQYF.

This clone is a singleton in its sample. V and J are TRBV5-1 and TRBJ1-3; 7 bases line up with TRBD1. V lost 4 bases to trimming and J lost 3 bases; unmatched junction nucleotides: 7. The germline V gene encodes CDR1 SGHRS and CDR2 YFSETQ. There are 15 residues in the CDR3. The CDR3 DNA sequence: TGCGCCAGCAGCAGGGGTGGGACAGATGGAAACACCATATATTTT. This encodes CASSRGGTDGNTIYF.

This chain uses TRBV5-1 with TRBJ1-6, with D possibly being TRBD1 (5 bases). Germline V lookup: CDR1 SGHRS, CDR2 YFSETQ. The ends were cut back, 4 bases at V and 8 bases at J, with 28 bases in the middle. CDR3 size: 19 residues. In DNA, the CDR3 is TGCGCCAGCAGCGAATTCCTCACTCCGGGGGGGAAAAGGGATTCACCCCTCCACTTT. It yields the protein CASSEFLTPGGKRDSPLHF.

V gene TRBV7-2 combines with J gene TRBJ1-2; a possible D gene is TRBD1 (6 bases). This CDR3 is built from 15 residues. Germline assignment: CDR1 SGHTA and CDR2 FQGNSA. Trimming took 5 bases from V and 6 from J, leaving 19 bases between them. The CDR3 protein is CASSPSVGAQNGYTF. The CDR3 nucleotides read TGTGCCAGCAGCCCATCAGTGGGGGCTCAAAATGGCTACACCTTC.

This chain connects TRBV7-9 to TRBJ1-5; TRBD1 matches 10 bases. The length of the CDR3 is 16 residues. The germline V gene has CDR1 SEHNR and CDR2 FQNEAQ (reference sequence). V lost 5 bases, J lost 3 bases, and 7 bases stayed unmatched. CDR3 protein: CASSALGQGTNQPQHF. The CDR3 DNA sequence: TGTGCCAGCAGCGCGTTGGGACAGGGGACCAATCAGCCCCAGCATTTT.

This clone was detected only once. This chain uses TRBV15 with TRBJ2-3; 12 bases are shared with TRBD2. The CDR3 extends over 19 amino acids. Germline V gene data show CDR1 as LNHNV and CDR2 as YYDKDF (reference sequence). V dropped 1 base and J dropped 5; count of bases not matched to a gene: 13. Here the CDR3 reads CATSRGTLRASGRGDTQYF. The CDR3 bases are TGTGCCACCAGCAGAGGAACTTTAAGGGCTAGCGGGAGGGGAGATACGCAGTATTTT.

The genes are TRBV7-9 and TRBJ2-3; D remains unclear. The V and J ends lost 2 bases and 0 bases respectively, with 21 bases between them. The CDR3 contains 19 residues. Germline V gene lookup returns CDR1 SEHNR and CDR2 FQNEAQ (reference sequence). The CDR3 DNA sequence: TGTGCCAGCAGCTTAATTCATAGTTCGGCAGGCGATAGCACAGATACGCAGTATTTT. It yields the protein CASSLIHSSAGDSTDTQYF.

V gene TRBV9 combines with J gene TRBJ2-3; D gene unclear. V dropped 0 bases and J dropped 0 bases, with 8 bases sitting between them. CDR1 is SGDLS and CDR2 is YYNGEE in the germline V gene. The CDR3 length is 15 residues. CDR3 in amino acids: CASSVDVLSTDTQYF. As DNA, the CDR3 is TGTGCCAGCAGCGTAGACGTACTCAGCACAGATACGCAGTATTTT.

CDR3 amino acids: CASSLANRSSYNSPLHF. CDR3 nucleotide sequence: TGTGCCAGCAGCCTTGCCAACAGGAGCTCCTATAATTCACCCCTCCACTTT. The rearrangement links TRBV14 to TRBJ1-6; D may be TRBD1 (5 bases). V lost 4 bases and J 0 bases, leaving 13 bases between the germline ends. CDR3 length: 17 amino acids. In germline, CDR1 is SGHDN, CDR2 FVKESK.